The 18 T cell receptor beta chains given below trace back to one sample, sequenced in a study of spatial heterogeneity in lung cancer (dated by TCRdb to between 2017 and 2020). Results and caveats for the whole study, not just this receptor: The tumor nonsynonymous mutation count correlated with the number of expanded alpha and beta TCRs within the tumor.

Library creation used 5' RACE. Data came from a NextSeq 500. Clones were called with MiXCR by TCRdb after fastp trimmed the public reads at Q25, and only in-frame beta chains were retained. Rows with a matching CDR3 protein are joined into one entry that keeps the most common DNA and genes. Counted in this sample were about 7,000 distinct CDR3 sequences; 11% to 15% of them appeared once. The top ten clones comprise 9% of the sample. Per the publication, the time point label means: sample taken at primary tumor resection. These TCRs are of unknown antigen specificity. Specimen: lung tumor tissue, collected at surgery. The origin of the receptors is a female donor with early-stage non-small cell lung cancer.

In its sample, this clonotype ranks as medium-sized. The chain links TRBV30 to TRBJ1-4, with D maybe TRBD1 (6 bases). The CDR3 runs 16 residues. Germline loops: CDR1 GTSNPN, CDR2 SVGIG (reference sequence). Trimming took 0 bases from V and 8 from J, leaving 19 bases between them. CDR3 loop: CAWSVTPLGAGEKLFF. CDR3 in DNA: TGTGCCTGGAGTGTTACGCCCCTGGGGGCAGGAGAAAAACTGTTTTTT.

This clonotype was recorded many times. The chain recombines TRBV20-1 with TRBJ1-2; D is unresolved. Germline loops: CDR1 DFQATT, CDR2 SNEGSKA (reference sequence). There are 13 residues in the CDR3. Trimming took off 5 bases at V and 7 bases at J, with 17 bases between the two ends. This CDR3 reads CSAPAGPFRGYTF. CDR3 coding DNA: TGCAGTGCTCCAGCGGGTCCGTTCCGTGGCTACACCTTC.

This clonotype has at least ten counts. A junction end diverges from the germline sequence, so it may reflect a read error. The rearrangement joins TRBV6-5 to TRBJ2-7, with a tentative D call TRBD1 (5 bases). Germline CDR1 is MNHEY and CDR2 is SVGAGI. The CDR3 totals 13 residues. CDR3 protein: CASSYSISGQLNF. The DNA for the CDR3 is TGTGCCAGCAGTTACTCGATCAGTGGACAACTCAACTTC.

By share of the sample, this clonotype is medium-sized. The J gene is TRBJ2-1, the V gene TRBV7-8, with D possibly being TRBD2 (5 bases). The CDR3 length is 15 residues. V gave up 1 base and J gave up 6 bases, with 13 bases separating them. The germline CDR1 and CDR2 sequences are SGHVS and FQNEAQ. The CDR3 bases are TGTGCCAGCAGCTTAGGGAGGCAGCGTTTCAATGAGCAGTTCTTC. It yields the protein CASSLGRQRFNEQFF. The full variable domain, its missing parts supplied by reference TRBV7-8 and TRBJ2-1, is GAGVSQSPRYKVAKRGQDVALRCDPISGHVSLFWYQQALGQGPEFLTYFQNEAQLDKSGLPSDRFFAERPEGSVSTLKIQRTQQEDSAVYLCASSLGRQRFNEQFFGPGTRLTVL.

This clonotype was detected ten times or more. The rearrangement links TRBV5-1 to TRBJ2-1, with 7 positions matching TRBD2. The CDR3 length is 14 residues. CDR1 SGHRS and CDR2 YFSETQ come from the germline V gene. Trimming removed 6 bases from V and 2 bases from J; junction bases left unmatched: 5. In DNA form, the CDR3 reads TGCGCCAGCATGGGTCGGGGGGCCTACAATGAGCAGTTCTTC. It is translated as CASMGRGAYNEQFF. Full variable domain (remainder filled in from reference TRBV5-1 and TRBJ2-1): KAGVTQTPRYLIKTRGQQVTLSCSPISGHRSVSWYQQTPGQGLQFLFEYFSETQRNKGNFPGRFSGRQFSNSRSEMNVSTLELGDSALYLCASMGRGAYNEQFFGPGTRLTVL.

This clonotype was recorded many times. CDR3 residues: CASSRGQQHEEQYF. The CDR3 region has the DNA TGTGCCAGTAGTCGGGGTCAACAGCACGAGGAGCAGTACTTC. The rearrangement joins TRBV19 to TRBJ2-7; the D gene is possibly TRBD2 (5 bases). The CDR3 extends over 14 amino acids. Germline-derived CDR1 and CDR2 are LNHDA and SQIVND (reference sequence). V dropped 5 bases and J dropped 7 bases, with 18 bases sitting between them.

The chain is built from TRBV20-1 and TRBJ1-5, with 8 bases that match TRBD1. CDR3 length equals 14 residues. CDR1 and CDR2 from the germline V gene are DFQATT and SNEGSKA (reference sequence). V was clipped by 3 bases and J by 6 bases; unmatched bases: 7. The CDR3 reads CSASPGTGGQPQHF. The CDR3 DNA sequence: TGCAGTGCTAGTCCCGGGACAGGCGGTCAGCCCCAGCATTTT.

Ten or more counts support this clonotype. The gene calls are TRBV6-2 or TRBV6-3 and TRBJ2-7, with 8 bases identical to TRBD2. The CDR3 consists of 14 residues. Per the germline V gene, CDR1 is MNHEY and CDR2 is SVGEGT. V dropped 4 bases and J dropped 4; count of bases not matched to a gene: 6. CDR3 sequence reads: CASSSPGGDYEQYF. The CDR3 DNA is TGTGCCAGCAGTTCGCCCGGGGGGGATTACGAGCAGTACTTC.

This clonotype was seen repeatedly, ten times or more. This chain connects TRBV11-2 to TRBJ1-6, with 9 bases aligning to TRBD1. V gave up 8 bases and J gave up 9 bases; unmatched junction bases: 5. This CDR3 is built from 13 residues. Germline CDR1 reads SGHAT; CDR2 reads FQNNGV. This chain's CDR3 is CASSGQGISPLHF. CDR3 DNA sequence: TGTGCCAGCTCGGGACAGGGCATTTCACCCCTCCACTTT.

This clonotype rates as medium-sized. The chain couples TRBV7-9 to TRBJ1-2; TRBD1 is a possible D gene (6 bases). The V and J ends lost 5 bases and 4 bases respectively, with 20 bases between them. The V gene's germline CDR1 is SEHNR and CDR2 FQNEAQ (reference sequence). This CDR3 is built from 16 residues. The chain's CDR3 is CASSPVGGARVYGYTF. The CDR3 DNA sequence: TGTGCCAGCAGCCCCGTAGGGGGGGCAAGGGTCTATGGCTACACCTTC.

Many counts were recorded for this clonotype. The chain recombines TRBV28 with TRBJ1-1, with no clear D. The CDR3 is made up of 13 amino acids. In germline, CDR1 is MDHEN, CDR2 SYDVKM. V lost 3 bases and J lost 4, with 9 bases in between. CDR3 nucleotide sequence: TGTGCCAGCAGTTTTCCTCTGTCCACTGAAGCTTTCTTT. Amino acid sequence: CASSFPLSTEAFF.

The chain combines TRBV2 with TRBJ2-3; D is ambiguous. The V and J ends lost 6 bases and 4 bases respectively, with 14 bases between them. This CDR3 contains 14 residues. Germline values: CDR1 SNHLY, CDR2 FYNNEI. The CDR3 protein is CASRLRLGPDTQYF. The CDR3 DNA is TGTGCCAGCAGACTCCGTTTAGGGCCAGATACGCAGTATTTT.

This clonotype counts as medium-sized (0.01 to 0.1%). This chain uses TRBV12-3 or TRBV12-4 with TRBJ2-1; the match to TRBD2 covers 9 bases. V lost 0 bases to trimming and J lost 7 bases; unmatched junction nucleotides: 10. The CDR3 loop spans 17 amino acids. Written as DNA, the CDR3 is TGTGCCAGCAGTTTAGCAGCCATTAGCGGGGGTAGGAATGAGCAGTTCTTC. Translating gives CASSLAAISGGRNEQFF.

This clonotype is classed as medium-sized. The chain uses TRBV10-2 and TRBJ1-5; D unclear. Germline-derived CDR1 and CDR2 are WSHSY and SAAADI. The germline V and J ends were trimmed by 6 bases and 0 bases, with 6 bases remaining between them. This CDR3 has 13 amino acids. This CDR3 reads CASRRNSNQPQHF. The DNA of the CDR3 is TGCGCCAGCAGAAGAAATAGCAATCAGCCCCAGCATTTT.

Ten or more counts support this clonotype. The chain has TRBV12-3 or TRBV12-4 and TRBJ1-2; the D is unclear. The CDR3 loop spans 14 amino acids. Trimming left V 1 base short and J 3 bases short, with 9 bases between. The CDR3 sequence is CASSLVGSYYGYTF. DNA for the CDR3: TGTGCCAGCAGTTTAGTGGGCAGTTACTATGGCTACACCTTC.

By proportion, this clonotype is medium-sized. The chain uses TRBV20-1 and TRBJ1-1, with 9 bases aligning to TRBD1. Germline V gene sequence: CDR1 DFQATT, CDR2 SNEGSKA (reference sequence). J was trimmed by 0 bases and V by 5 bases; bases with no gene match: 7. The CDR3 consists of 15 residues. CDR3 nucleotide sequence: TGCAGTGCTGCGACAGGGGGGGGAGTGAACACTGAAGCTTTCTTT. Translating it yields CSAATGGGVNTEAFF.

This clonotype showed up many times. The chain couples TRBV20-1 to TRBJ2-4; D is undetermined. Germline lookup yields CDR1 DFQATT and CDR2 SNEGSKA (reference sequence). Trimming removed 5 bases at V and 0 bases at J, with 14 bases between. The CDR3 is 15 residues long. The chain's CDR3 is CSARLPSIAKNIQYF. The CDR3 DNA reads TGCAGTGCTCGACTTCCCTCGATAGCCAAAAACATTCAGTACTTC.

By sample fraction, this clonotype is medium-sized. The genes are TRBV4-3 and TRBJ2-1; D is tentatively TRBD1 or TRBD2 (5 bases each). The length of the CDR3 is 14 residues. Between the trimmed V and J ends, which lost 3 bases and 8 bases, there was a span of 14 bases. The germline V gene encodes CDR1 LGHNA and CDR2 YSLEER. The CDR3 DNA follows: TGCGCCAGCAGCCACCGGGACCCGGCCCATGAGCAGTTCTTC. It encodes CASSHRDPAHEQFF.